This TCR beta chain was obtained from a study of graft-versus-host responses after intestinal transplantation. Study at large: All recipients were transplanted with multivisceral, liver-intestinal, or isolated intestinal grafts. Each recipient received anti-thymocyte globulin induction, then tacrolimus and steroids for approximately three years. Overall study findings and caveats: In recipient marrow, GvH clones were found, and some appeared first in ileum or blood.

The CDR3 totals 15 residues. In germline, CDR1 is SGHTA, CDR2 FQGNSA. Trimming cost V 0 bases and J 11 bases, with 17 bases left between them. TCRdb's table, derived via immunoSEQ multiplex PCR, lists solely in-frame clones and lacks some. The data contain thousands of clones, less than 40% of them singletons. With around 200,000 irradiated, violet-dye-labeled stimulator cells, around 200,000 CFSE-labeled responder cells were plated. Sequenced here: alloreactive CD4+ T cells from a mixed lymphocyte reaction culture, sampled before transplantation. Documented subset: CFSE-low proliferating T cells sorted from roughly 6-day pre-transplant mixed lymphocyte reaction (GvH or HvG direction). This receptor was obtained from a human patient who was an organ donor for intestinal transplantation. This chain joins TRBV7-2 and TRBJ1-5; D is perhaps TRBD1 (6 bases). In nucleotides, the CDR3 is TGTGCCAGCAGCTTAGCGGGGAATACAGGGTATACCCAGCATTTT. Translating it yields CASSLAGNTGYTQHF.